Shown below are 9 T cell receptor beta chains from a single sample sequenced in a study of CD4 T cells in relation to SARS-CoV-2 and coronaviruses. Produced via immunoSEQ multiplex PCR; TCRdb's table is partial and in-frame only. The table lists 9,000 to 13,000 clones, around 87% of them singletons, with about 2.2% in the top ten. Input material: naive CD4+ T cells from PBMCs. The subset was: naive CD4+ T cells isolated by negative enrichment. The source is an adult with COVID-19.

The chain employs TRBV24-1 and TRBJ1-5, with 10 bases aligning to TRBD1. J lost 2 bases, V lost 9 bases, and 6 bases had no gene match. CDR3 length: 15 residues. Germline CDR1 KGHDR, CDR2 SFDVKD. CDR3 loop: CATATGGGGNQPQHF. CDR3 DNA: TGTGCCACCGCGACAGGGGGCGGAGGCAATCAGCCCCAGCATTTT.

This clone was picked up one time. The chain recombines TRBV7-2 with TRBJ2-4, with TRBD1 identical over 7 bases. V shed 3 bases, J shed 2 bases, and the junction held 1 base outside the gene matches. The length of the CDR3 is 14 residues. Germline loops: CDR1 SGHTA, CDR2 FQGNSA. CDR3 residues: CASSLTGSKNIQYF. The CDR3 DNA is TGTGCCAGCAGCTTGACAGGGTCCAAAAACATTCAGTACTTC.

Comment on this clone: A read error may account for a junction end that differs from germline. V gene TRBV5-4 combines with J gene TRBJ2-1; no clear D gene. The CDR3 totals 11 residues. Germline V gene lookup returns CDR1 SGHNT and CDR2 YYREEE (reference sequence). In DNA form, the CDR3 reads TGTGCCAGCAGCTCCAACAATGAGCAGTTCTTC. As protein: CASSSNNEQFF.

The sample holds a few counts of this clone. The chain has TRBV5-1 and TRBJ2-7; a possible D gene is TRBD1 (7 bases). This CDR3 contains 14 residues. V lost 6 bases and J 7 bases, leaving 20 bases between the germline ends. Germline V CDR1 and CDR2: SGHRS, YFSETQ. The CDR3 loop reads CASTGGRGSGEQYF. The CDR3 bases are TGCGCCAGCACCGGGGGCAGGGGGTCTGGAGAGCAGTACTTC.

The chain combines TRBV18 with TRBJ2-7; perhaps D is TRBD1 or TRBD2 (7 bases each). Trimming stripped 6 bases from V and 4 bases from J, with 16 bases between. Germline V gene sequence: CDR1 KGHSH, CDR2 LQKENI. This CDR3 contains 14 residues. The CDR3 protein is CASSMTQGGYEQYF. CDR3 nucleotide sequence: TGTGCCAGCTCGATGACCCAGGGGGGGTACGAGCAGTACTTC.

The chain recombines TRBV27 with TRBJ2-5; 8 nucleotides align to TRBD1. The V gene end was trimmed by 5 bases and the J gene end by 2 bases; junction bases not matched to a gene: 13. The CDR3 has 17 amino acids. Germline loops: CDR1 MNHEY, CDR2 SMNVEV (reference sequence). The CDR3 DNA is TGTGCCAGCAGTCCACTCGGGGGACAGGTGGATCAAGAGACCCAGTACTTC. Protein product: CASSPLGGQVDQETQYF.

V gene TRBV4-1 combines with J gene TRBJ2-2; D uncertain. This CDR3 spans 12 amino acids. The germline V gene encodes CDR1 MGHRA and CDR2 YSYEKL. Trimming shortened V by 3 bases and J by 7 bases, and 6 bases separated the two germline ends. The CDR3 region is CASSQEIGELFF. The CDR3 DNA is TGCGCCAGCAGCCAGGAAATCGGGGAGCTGTTTTTT.

The chain joins TRBV6-2 or TRBV6-3 to TRBJ2-2; D is undetermined. Trimming removed 1 base at V and 1 base at J, with 13 bases between. The CDR3 runs 17 residues. Germline CDR1 MNHEY, CDR2 SVGEGT. As DNA, the CDR3 is TGTGCCAGCAGTTACTTACTCCGGGCCCTGAACACCGGGGAGCTGTTTTTT. Translated, it gives CASSYLLRALNTGELFF.

This chain connects TRBV5-6 to TRBJ1-2; D is perhaps TRBD1 (5 bases). The CDR3 is 15 amino acids. The germline V and J ends were trimmed by 5 bases and 2 bases, with 16 bases remaining between them. Germline CDR1 is SGHDT and CDR2 is YYEEEE. For the CDR3, the DNA is TGTGCCAGCAGACCTACCGGGGGGGAAAACTATGGCTACACCTTC. Encoded protein: CASRPTGGENYGYTF.